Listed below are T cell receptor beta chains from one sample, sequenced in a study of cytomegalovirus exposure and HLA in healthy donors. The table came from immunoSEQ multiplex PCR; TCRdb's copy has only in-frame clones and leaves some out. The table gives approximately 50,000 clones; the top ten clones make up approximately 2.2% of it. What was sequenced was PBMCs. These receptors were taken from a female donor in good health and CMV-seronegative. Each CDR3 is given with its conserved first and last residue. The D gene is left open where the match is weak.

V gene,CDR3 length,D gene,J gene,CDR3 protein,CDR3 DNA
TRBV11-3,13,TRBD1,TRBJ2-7,CASSPTGIYEQYF,TGTGCCAGCAGCCCGACAGGGATCTACGAGCAGTACTTC
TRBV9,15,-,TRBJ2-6,CASTEGALGANVLTF,TGTGCCAGCACCGAAGGGGCGCTAGGGGCCAACGTCCTGACTTTC
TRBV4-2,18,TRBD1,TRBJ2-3,CASSQVQPGTGTTDTQYF,TGTGCCAGCAGCCAAGTCCAACCCGGGACAGGGACCACAGATACGCAGTATTTT
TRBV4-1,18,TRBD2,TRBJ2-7,CASSPGLAGGPVRYEQYF,TGCGCCAGCAGCCCTGGACTAGCGGGAGGGCCGGTTCGCTACGAGCAGTACTTC
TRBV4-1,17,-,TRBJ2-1,CASSQVFGGPSYNEQFF,TGCGCCAGCAGCCAAGTGTTCGGGGGGCCATCCTACAATGAGCAGTTCTTC
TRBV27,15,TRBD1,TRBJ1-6,CASSRQGNGNSPLHF,TGTGCCAGCAGTAGACAGGGAAACGGTAATTCACCCCTCCACTTT
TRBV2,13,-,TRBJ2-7,CASSIGRGHEQYF,TGTGCCAGCAGTATTGGGAGAGGTCACGAGCAGTACTTC
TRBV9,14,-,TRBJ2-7,CASSVVGGADEQYF,TGTGCCAGCAGCGTAGTAGGGGGTGCGGACGAGCAGTACTTC
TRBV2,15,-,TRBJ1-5,CASSETEYSNQPQHF,TGTGCCAGCAGTGAAACAGAATATAGCAATCAGCCCCAGCATTTT
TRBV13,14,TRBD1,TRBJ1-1,CASSANRGRTEAFF,TGTGCCAGCAGCGCGAACAGGGGGAGGACTGAAGCTTTCTTT
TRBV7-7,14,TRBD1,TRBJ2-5,CASSLQGLGETQYF,TGTGCTAGCAGCTTACAGGGGCTCGGAGAGACCCAGTACTTC
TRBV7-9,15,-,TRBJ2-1,CASSSDSKGYNEQFF,TGTGCCAGCAGCTCGGACAGTAAAGGCTACAATGAGCAGTTCTTC
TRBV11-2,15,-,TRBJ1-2,CASSLVQSAIDGYTF,TGTGCCAGCAGCTTAGTTCAAAGCGCTATTGATGGCTACACCTTC
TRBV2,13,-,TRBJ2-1,CASSSSTYNEQFF,TGTGCCAGCAGTTCCTCTACTTACAATGAGCAGTTCTTC
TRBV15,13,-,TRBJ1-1,CATSPRRDTEAFF,TGTGCCACCAGCCCGAGAAGAGACACTGAAGCTTTCTTT
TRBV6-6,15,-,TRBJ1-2,CASSYRAGSRYGYTF,TGTGCCAGCAGTTACAGAGCGGGAAGCCGCTATGGCTACACCTTC
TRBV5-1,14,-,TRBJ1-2,CASSLSGGNYGYTF,TGCGCCAGCAGCTTGTCCGGCGGGAACTATGGCTACACCTTC
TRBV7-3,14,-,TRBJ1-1,CASSLRQQNTEAFF,TGTGCCAGCAGCCTAAGACAGCAGAACACTGAAGCTTTCTTT
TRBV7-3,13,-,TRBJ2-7,CASSLFQGWEQYF,TGTGCCAGCAGCTTATTTCAGGGTTGGGAGCAGTACTTC
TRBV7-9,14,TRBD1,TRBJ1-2,CASSLGGQGYGYTF,TGTGCCAGCAGCTTGGGGGGACAGGGGTATGGCTACACCTTC
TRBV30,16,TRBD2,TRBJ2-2,CAWGVPGTRNTGELFF,TGTGCCTGGGGCGTCCCCGGGACTAGGAACACCGGGGAGCTGTTTTTT
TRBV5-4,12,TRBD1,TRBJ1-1,CASSLPGQEAFF,TGTGCCAGCAGCTTGCCGGGACAGGAAGCTTTCTTT
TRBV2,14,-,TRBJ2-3,CASSDALREDTQYF,TGTGCCAGCAGTGACGCTCTCAGGGAAGATACGCAGTATTTT
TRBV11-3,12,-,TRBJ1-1,CASSSGGYEAFF,TGTGCCAGCAGCTCGGGGGGCTATGAAGCTTTCTTT
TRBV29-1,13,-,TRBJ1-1,CSVVRQLGAEAFF,TGCAGCGTTGTTAGACAGCTAGGCGCTGAAGCTTTCTTT
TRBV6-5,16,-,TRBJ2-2,CASSFTSEGVPGELFF,TGTGCCAGCAGTTTTACTAGCGAGGGGGTCCCCGGGGAGCTGTTTTTT
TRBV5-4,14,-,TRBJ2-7,CASSSSLEMHEQYF,TGTGCCAGCAGCTCTAGCTTGGAGATGCACGAGCAGTACTTC
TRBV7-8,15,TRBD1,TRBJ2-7,CASSLLRDRVYEQYF,TGTGCCAGCAGCCTCCTTCGGGACAGGGTCTACGAGCAGTACTTC
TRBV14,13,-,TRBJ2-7,CASSHAGNYEQYF,TGTGCCAGCAGCCATGCCGGTAACTACGAGCAGTACTTC
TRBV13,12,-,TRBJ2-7,CASSHQGDEQYF,TGTGCCAGCAGCCACCAGGGTGACGAGCAGTACTTC
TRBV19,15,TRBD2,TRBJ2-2,CASRRTSGNTGELFF,TGTGCCAGTAGGCGGACTAGCGGGAACACCGGGGAGCTGTTTTTT
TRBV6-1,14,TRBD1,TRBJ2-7,CASSEAGQGGEQYF,TGTGCCAGCAGTGAGGCGGGACAGGGGGGCGAGCAGTACTTC
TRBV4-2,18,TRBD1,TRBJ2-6,CASSSAGTGGSGANVLTF,TGTGCCAGCAGCTCTGCCGGGACAGGGGGCTCTGGGGCCAACGTCCTGACTTTC
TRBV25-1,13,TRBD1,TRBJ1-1,CASQDRVNTEAFF,TGTGCCAGCCAAGACAGGGTAAACACTGAAGCTTTCTTT
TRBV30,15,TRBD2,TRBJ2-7,CAWGPAGGRTYEQYF,TGTGCCTGGGGGCCAGCGGGAGGAAGAACCTACGAGCAGTACTTC
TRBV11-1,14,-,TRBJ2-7,CASTSDDPSYEQYF,TGTGCCAGCACTAGCGACGACCCCTCCTACGAGCAGTACTTC
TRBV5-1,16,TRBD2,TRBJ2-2,CASSLPSGSGTGELFF,TGCGCCAGCAGCCTACCTAGCGGGAGTGGCACCGGGGAGCTGTTTTTT
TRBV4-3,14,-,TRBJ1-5,CASSQELQGKPQHF,TGCGCCAGCAGCCAAGAGCTTCAGGGAAAGCCCCAGCATTTT
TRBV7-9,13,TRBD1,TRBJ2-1,CASSRRQGFEQFF,TGTGCCAGCAGCCGTAGACAGGGTTTTGAGCAGTTCTTC
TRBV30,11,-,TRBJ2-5,CAWGGRETQYF,TGTGCCTGGGGGGGCCGGGAGACCCAGTACTTC
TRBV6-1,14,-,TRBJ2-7,CASSEIQGPLEQYF,TGTGCCAGCAGTGAAATACAGGGACCTCTAGAGCAGTACTTC
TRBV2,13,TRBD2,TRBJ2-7,CASGIGTMYEQYF,TGTGCCAGCGGCATTGGGACTATGTACGAGCAGTACTTC